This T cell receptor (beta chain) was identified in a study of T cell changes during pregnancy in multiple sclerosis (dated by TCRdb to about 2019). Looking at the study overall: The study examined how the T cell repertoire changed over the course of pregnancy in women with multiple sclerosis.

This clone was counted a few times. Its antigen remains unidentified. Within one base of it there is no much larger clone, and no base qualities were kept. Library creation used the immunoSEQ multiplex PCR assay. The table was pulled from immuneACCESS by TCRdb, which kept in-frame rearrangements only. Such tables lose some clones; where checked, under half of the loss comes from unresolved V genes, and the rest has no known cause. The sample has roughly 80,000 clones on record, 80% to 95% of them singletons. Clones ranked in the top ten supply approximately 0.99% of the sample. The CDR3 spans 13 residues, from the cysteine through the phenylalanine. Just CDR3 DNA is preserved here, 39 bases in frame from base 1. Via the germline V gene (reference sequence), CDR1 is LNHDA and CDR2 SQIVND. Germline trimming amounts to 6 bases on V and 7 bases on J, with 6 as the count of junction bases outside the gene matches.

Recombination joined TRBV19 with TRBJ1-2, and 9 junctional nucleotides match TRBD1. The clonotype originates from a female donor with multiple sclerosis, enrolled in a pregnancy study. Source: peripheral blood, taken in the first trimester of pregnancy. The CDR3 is CASRGQGNSGYTF. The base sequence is TGTGCCAGTAGAGGACAGGGGAATAGTGGCTACACCTTC.